This T cell receptor (beta chain) is from a study of monozygotic twins with inflammatory bowel disease. Germline V gene lookup returns CDR1 MNHEY and CDR2 SVGEGT. CDR3 length equals 16 residues. Two rounds of nested PCR, of around 16 and 10 cycles, were run on TCRalpha and TCRbeta cDNA. From its re-call of the 5' RACE reads, TCRdb lists each CDR3 protein once, without DNA. Its table records over 200,000 distinct CDR3 sequences. The chain uses TRBV6-2 or TRBV6-3 and TRBJ1-1; the TRBD1 assignment by TCRdb is unverifiable without DNA. Sequencing was carried out using blood. This clonotype was sampled from a human donor with ulcerative colitis or Crohn's disease, or a healthy co-twin of an affected twin (not recorded which). This chain's CDR3 is CASSPVPSFGGTEAFF.